The entry below describes one TCR beta chain. Its specificity is unknown. The V gene's germline CDR1 is LNHDA and CDR2 SQIVND (reference sequence). The CDR3 covers 15 residues. J was trimmed by 3 bases and V by 3 bases; bases with no gene match: 6. The data were taken from a study of shared clonotypes between healthy human individuals. Study-wide results and caveats: Investigators expected sequencing depth to affect clonotype sharing among donors.

Original methodology: Junction-only sequences without quality scores were provided by ImmunoSEQ, so filtering was different. Using immunoSEQ multiplex PCR, the repertoire was profiled, and TCRdb retains in-frame clones only, with some absent. The V and J calls and clone size come from that table; D and trimming were worked out from the DNA. The sample records 150,000 to 200,000 clones, 90% to 95% being singletons. What was sequenced was naive CD4+ T cells sorted from blood. Stated subset: CD45RA+ positively selected. This chain links TRBV19 with TRBJ2-3, with TRBD1 matching 7 bases. The sequence was obtained from a woman between 25 and 40 years old in good health. The CDR3 loop is CASSMTGWKTDTQYF. CDR3 nucleotides: TGTGCCAGTAGTATGACAGGGTGGAAGACAGATACGCAGTATTTT.